These 32 T cell receptor beta chains originate from one sample sequenced in a study of T-cell reconstitution after alpha-beta-depleted transplantation in children. Molecular barcoding with unique molecular identifiers was used for the TCRbeta library. TCRdb recomputed calls from the PCR reads with MiXCR, one row per CDR3 protein. The data show around 700,000 distinct CDR3 sequences, 13% seen once. The material sequenced was PBMCs, taken before TCRalphabeta/CD19-depleted stem cell transplant. The source is a girl aged 2-10 years with congenital amegakaryocytic thrombocytopenia, due to receive a stem cell transplant.

This clonotype appeared a single time. This clone may be a read error of a much larger clone one base away. Likely a read error: the CDR3 ends without its conserved phenylalanine or tryptophan. The chain has TRBV29-1 and TRBJ1-4; perhaps TRBD1 as D (5 bases). V was clipped by 7 bases and J by 7 bases, with 16 bases between them. Germline CDR1 and CDR2: SQVTM and ANQGSEA. The CDR3 sequence is 13 residues long. The CDR3 nucleotides are TGCAGCGCTGGAGGAGGGGCTGGTGAAAAACTGTTTTTA. Translating it yields CSAGGGAGEKLFL.

This clonotype was recorded a few times. The chain employs TRBV6-1 and TRBJ2-7; 8 positions match TRBD1. This CDR3 contains 14 residues. The junction had 3 bases not matched to a gene; V was cut back by 2 bases and J by 3 bases. Germline lookup yields CDR1 MNHNS and CDR2 SASEGT. The CDR3 nucleotides are TGTGCCAGCAGTGAACTGGACAGGGTCTACGAGCAGTACTTC. Translation gives CASSELDRVYEQYF.

This clonotype was found a few times. The chain is built from TRBV29-1 and TRBJ2-1, with no clear D. Germline-derived CDR1 and CDR2 are SQVTM and ANQGSEA. Between the trimmed V and J ends, which lost 1 base and 15 bases, there was a span of 16 bases. This CDR3 region has 12 residues. The CDR3 nucleotides are TGCAGCGTTGAAGCGGCAGTCCCCCCTCCGTTCTTC. Translating gives CSVEAAVPPPFF.

The sample holds many counts of this clonotype. The rearrangement links TRBV20-1 to TRBJ2-1; D gene unclear. CDR1 is DFQATT and CDR2 is SNEGSKA in the germline V gene (reference sequence). Between the trimmed V and J ends, which lost 2 bases and 2 bases, there was a span of 7 bases. The CDR3 sequence is 13 residues long. This chain's CDR3 is CSARPRTYNEQFF. Here the CDR3 DNA reads TGCAGTGCTAGACCCAGGACCTACAATGAGCAGTTCTTC.

This sequence joins TRBV7-9 and TRBJ2-7, with D possibly matching TRBD2 (5 bases). This CDR3 has 12 amino acids. Germline CDR1 is SEHNR and CDR2 is FQNEAQ (reference sequence). Trimming pared 2 bases from V and 9 bases from J, leaving 11 bases between. CDR3 bases: TGTGCCAGCAGCTTAACAAGCGGAGCGCAGTACTTC. It codes for CASSLTSGAQYF.

A word on this clonotype: Just one base apart from a much larger clone, this may be a read error. This rearrangement joins TRBV10-3 to TRBJ2-7, with D possibly matching TRBD2 (7 bases). This CDR3 is built from 15 residues. Germline CDR1 reads ENHRY; CDR2 reads SYGVKD. Deletions cut 8 bases from V and 6 bases from J, with 23 bases between. The CDR3 protein is CAIGGDKLTYSEQYF. The CDR3 DNA reads TGTGCCATCGGGGGGGACAAGCTCACCTACAGCGAGCAGTACTTC.

This clonotype was observed a few times. The chain recombines TRBV20-1 with TRBJ1-5; D not certain. The germline CDR1 and CDR2 sequences are DFQATT and SNEGSKA (reference sequence). There are 13 residues in the CDR3. Trimming stripped 2 bases from V and 3 bases from J, with 8 bases between. Here the CDR3 DNA reads TGCAGTGCTAGACTAGGGTCCAATCAGCCCCAGCATTTT. Its translation is CSARLGSNQPQHF.

The chain has TRBV11-2 and TRBJ1-1; D is uncertain. This CDR3 contains 14 residues. V was cut by 3 bases and J by 4 bases, with 12 bases left in between. Germline-derived CDR1 and CDR2 are SGHAT and FQNNGV. In DNA form, the CDR3 reads TGTGCCAGCAGCTTGGCGAGTTTGACCACTGAAGCTTTCTTT. It codes for CASSLASLTTEAFF. The complete variable domain, with remaining parts taken from reference TRBV11-2 and TRBJ1-1, reads EAGVAQSPRYKIIEKRQSVAFWCNPISGHATLYWYQQILGQGPKLLIQFQNNGVVDDSQLPKDRFSAERLKGVDSTLKIQPAKLEDSAVYLCASSLASLTTEAFFGQGTRLTVV.

This clonotype has ten or more counts. The chain employs TRBV9 and TRBJ1-2; a weak D match, TRBD1 (5 bases). CDR3 length: 15 residues. Germline CDR1 is SGDLS and CDR2 is YYNGEE. The V gene lost 6 bases and the J gene lost 4 bases, with 19 bases spanning the gap. The CDR3 loop reads CASTLEGTETYGYTF. The CDR3 DNA reads as TGTGCCAGCACCCTAGAAGGGACGGAAACCTATGGCTACACCTTC.

J is TRBJ1-2 and V is TRBV20-1; 10 bases agree with TRBD1. V was pared by 5 bases and J by 4 bases, with 10 bases of the junction left unmatched. This CDR3 has 15 amino acids. Looked up from germline, CDR1 is DFQATT and CDR2 is SNEGSKA (reference sequence). Written as DNA, the CDR3 is TGCAGTGCTTTTGACCGGACAGGGGGGCTCTATGGCTACACCTTC. As protein: CSAFDRTGGLYGYTF.

This clonotype was recorded many times. This sequence joins TRBV20-1 and TRBJ2-7; 10 nucleotides line up with TRBD2. Germline V gives CDR1 DFQATT, CDR2 SNEGSKA (reference sequence). The CDR3 covers 14 residues. With V trimmed by 2 bases and J by 5 bases, 6 bases remained unmatched. This chain's CDR3 is CSARLLSGRNEQYF. The CDR3 nucleotides are TGCAGTGCTAGACTACTTAGCGGGAGGAACGAGCAGTACTTC.

This clonotype has just a few counts. The chain uses TRBV9 and TRBJ2-5; D is possibly TRBD2 (6 bases). Germline assignment: CDR1 SGDLS and CDR2 YYNGEE. The CDR3 is made up of 14 amino acids. Trimming took 4 bases from V and 4 from J, leaving 14 bases between them. CDR3: CASSIRLDGETQYF. DNA of the CDR3: TGTGCCAGCAGCATAAGACTAGATGGAGAGACCCAGTACTTC.

This clonotype came up a few times. The V call is TRBV10-3, the J call TRBJ2-5, with D hard to call. Trimming pared 3 bases from V and 3 bases from J, leaving 5 bases between. Germline assignment: CDR1 ENHRY and CDR2 SYGVKD. This CDR3 is 12 amino acids long. The CDR3 region is CAISDGKETQYF. The CDR3, as DNA: TGTGCCATCAGTGATGGAAAAGAGACCCAGTACTTC.

In this sample, this clonotype turned up many times. The V and J genes are TRBV29-1 and TRBJ2-5; tentative D call: TRBD2 (6 bases). V shed 7 bases and J shed 2 bases, with 20 bases lying between them. Germline loops: CDR1 SQVTM, CDR2 ANQGSEA. The CDR3 loop spans 15 amino acids. CDR3 nucleotide sequence: TGCAGCGAACCTCTAGCGTGCCAACCACAAGAGACCCAGTACTTC. Encoded protein: CSEPLACQPQETQYF.

This clonotype was picked up many times. The J gene is TRBJ2-3, the V gene TRBV5-1; D might be TRBD1 or TRBD2, each matching 5 bases. The germline V and J ends were trimmed by 7 bases and 4 bases, with 13 bases remaining between them. Per the germline V gene, CDR1 is SGHRS and CDR2 is YFSETQ. This CDR3 has 13 amino acids. The CDR3, as DNA: TGCGCCAGCGGAACTCAGGGAGCAGATACGCAGTATTTT. Its protein product is CASGTQGADTQYF.

This chain joins TRBV5-1 and TRBJ1-6; D might be TRBD1 (6 bases). The CDR3 extends over 15 amino acids. V was shortened by 3 bases and J by 8 bases, with 15 bases between the two germline ends. Germline loops: CDR1 SGHRS, CDR2 YFSETQ. The CDR3 nucleotides read TGCGCCAGCAGCTGGGACATCCTAGGTGATTCACCCCTCCACTTT. Its protein is CASSWDILGDSPLHF.

At least ten counts were recorded for this clonotype. The chain links TRBV2 to TRBJ2-3; 10 bases are shared with TRBD2. Germline values: CDR1 SNHLY, CDR2 FYNNEI. Unmatched junction bases numbered 7, after V lost 9 bases and J lost 4 bases. The CDR3 extends over 14 amino acids. CDR3 protein: CARRASGSSDTQYF. CDR3 nucleotide sequence: TGTGCCAGAAGGGCTAGCGGGAGTTCAGATACGCAGTATTTT.

This clonotype has a count of ten or more. The chain couples TRBV20-1 to TRBJ2-7; TRBD2 agrees at 14 bases. The germline V gene has CDR1 DFQATT and CDR2 SNEGSKA (reference sequence). The CDR3 has 15 residues. V shed 6 bases and J 6 bases; nucleotides not matched to a gene: 10. CDR3 sequence (DNA): TGCAGTGCCCAGACTAGCGGGAGGGCCTTAACCGAGCAGTACTTC. Protein sequence: CSAQTSGRALTEQYF.

V and J are TRBV20-1 and TRBJ1-2; D possibly corresponds to TRBD1 (6 bases). The CDR3 totals 13 residues. In germline, CDR1 is DFQATT, CDR2 SNEGSKA (reference sequence). The ends were cut back, 5 bases at V and 4 bases at J, with 14 bases in the middle. The CDR3 nucleotides are TGCAGTGCTTTCCTACAGGGTGGCTATGGCTACACCTTC. It codes for CSAFLQGGYGYTF.

Many counts were recorded for this clonotype. The chain joins TRBV11-2 to TRBJ1-6; possibly TRBD1 for D (5 bases). The germline V gene encodes CDR1 SGHAT and CDR2 FQNNGV. Trimming pared 6 bases from V and 7 bases from J, leaving 19 bases between. The CDR3 is 16 residues long. DNA for the CDR3: TGTGCCAGCAGTAACCTTCCAGGGTTACGGAATTCACCCCTCCACTTT. Amino acids: CASSNLPGLRNSPLHF.

This clonotype was found many times. The J gene is TRBJ2-7, the V gene TRBV12-3 or TRBV12-4; 8 bases align to TRBD1. This CDR3 region has 14 residues. V lost 3 bases to trimming and J lost 7 bases; unmatched junction nucleotides: 8. CDR3 in DNA: TGTGCCAGCAGTTTTTGGCAGGGGGCTTGGGAGCAGTACTTC. Protein sequence: CASSFWQGAWEQYF.

In this sample, this clonotype turned up a few times. Here the CDR3 DNA reads TGTGCCAGCAGTCCAGCGGGAGGTTTCAATGAGCAGTTCTTC. Its protein is CASSPAGGFNEQFF. The chain recombines TRBV7-6 with TRBJ2-1; TRBD2 matches at 9 bases. The CDR3 loop spans 14 amino acids. Losses at the gene ends were 6 bases for V and 6 bases for J; bases not matched to a gene: 6. Per the germline V gene, CDR1 is SGHVS and CDR2 is FNYEAQ.

V is TRBV20-1 and J is TRBJ2-7; D is tentatively TRBD1 or TRBD2 (5 bases each). The CDR3 spans 17 residues. In germline, CDR1 is DFQATT, CDR2 SNEGSKA (reference sequence). Trimming took 6 bases from V and 3 from J, leaving 27 bases between them. The DNA for the CDR3 is TGCAGTGCCGAACGCACCGGGACCTTTCCCGGATACTACGAGCAGTACTTC. Encoded protein: CSAERTGTFPGYYEQYF.

The rearrangement uses TRBV6-1 and TRBJ2-7; D is ambiguous. Germline loops: CDR1 MNHNS, CDR2 SASEGT. V lost 6 bases and J lost 7, with 19 bases in between. This CDR3 has 14 amino acids. The CDR3 nucleotides read TGTGCCAGCAGCTTTGACACCTCGATAACGGAGCAGTACTTC. It encodes CASSFDTSITEQYF.

The chain links TRBV12-3 or TRBV12-4 to TRBJ2-3; D may be TRBD1 or TRBD2 (6 bases each). V lost 4 bases, J lost 4 bases, and 15 bases lay in between. The CDR3 has 15 residues. This chain's CDR3 is CASSSGAGRPDTQYF. Written as DNA, the CDR3 is TGTGCCAGCAGTTCGGGGGCAGGGAGACCAGATACGCAGTATTTT.

Ten or more counts support this clonotype. V and J are TRBV5-6 and TRBJ2-7; maybe TRBD2 (6 bases). The length of the CDR3 is 15 residues. V lost 4 bases and J lost 2, with 16 bases in between. The germline gives CDR1 SGHDT, CDR2 YYEEEE. CDR3 DNA sequence: TGTGCCAGCAGCCTAAGTGGGGAGGTTGCCTACGAGCAGTACTTC. Its protein is CASSLSGEVAYEQYF.

This clonotype was seen only a few times. This rearrangement joins TRBV5-1 to TRBJ2-1, with a weak D call TRBD1 (5 bases). CDR1 and CDR2 (germline): SGHRS, YFSETQ. V lost 2 bases to trimming and J lost 4 bases, with 10 bases between them. This CDR3 comprises 14 residues. CDR3 nucleotide sequence: TGCGCCAGCAGCTTTTTGGGGCCATACAATGAGCAGTTCTTC. Translation: CASSFLGPYNEQFF.

This clonotype was observed a handful of times. V is TRBV7-9 and J is TRBJ2-1, with D maybe TRBD2 (6 bases). The germline V and J ends were trimmed by 3 bases and 0 bases, with 15 bases remaining between them. Per germline, CDR1 SEHNR and CDR2 FQNEAQ (reference sequence). This CDR3 spans 17 amino acids. The CDR3 spells CASSFPSAGFSYNEQFF. CDR3 sequence (DNA): TGTGCCAGCAGCTTTCCCTCCGCGGGGTTCTCCTACAATGAGCAGTTCTTC. The whole variable domain, filled in from reference TRBV7-9 and TRBJ2-1, reads DTGVSQNPRHKITKRGQNVTFRCDPISEHNRLYWYRQTLGQGPEFLTYFQNEAQLEKSRLLSDRFSAERPKGSFSTLEIQRTEQGDSAMYLCASSFPSAGFSYNEQFFGPGTRLTVL.

This clonotype has at least ten counts. This chain connects TRBV20-1 to TRBJ2-1; 9 bases line up with TRBD2. This CDR3 has 14 amino acids. CDR1 and CDR2 (germline): DFQATT, SNEGSKA (reference sequence). V was clipped by 6 bases and J by 4 bases; unmatched bases: 7. DNA of the CDR3: TGCAGTGCAGCGGATCTAGCGGGGTACAATGAGCAGTTCTTC. Amino acids: CSAADLAGYNEQFF.

The CDR3 DNA reads TGTGCCAGCAGCTTATGGGGAATTGAGGAGACCCAGTACTTC. Translation gives CASSLWGIEETQYF. This rearrangement joins TRBV7-9 to TRBJ2-5; no definite D call. Per the germline V gene, CDR1 is SEHNR and CDR2 is FQNEAQ (reference sequence). The CDR3 is 14 amino acids. Trimming removed 2 bases from V and 5 bases from J, with 12 bases in between.

This clonotype has ten or more counts. The rearrangement links TRBV28 to TRBJ2-5; possibly TRBD2 for D (5 bases). V was cut by 5 bases and J by 7 bases, with 26 bases left in between. Per germline, CDR1 MDHEN and CDR2 SYDVKM. The CDR3 is 17 residues long. CDR3 loop: CASSVGRGLAVMGTQYF. CDR3 coding DNA: TGTGCCAGCAGTGTGGGCCGTGGGCTAGCCGTAATGGGGACCCAGTACTTC. Supplemented by reference TRBV28 and TRBJ2-5, the full variable domain reads DVKVTQSSRYLVKRTGEKVFLECVQDMDHENMFWYRQDPGLGLRLIYFSYDVKMKEKGDIPEGYSVSREKKERFSLILESASTNQTSMYLCASSVGRGLAVMGTQYFGPGTRLLVL.

This clonotype was seen repeatedly, ten times or more. The genes are TRBV2 and TRBJ2-5, with D possibly matching TRBD2 (5 bases). Trimming removed 6 bases at V and 5 bases at J, with 19 bases between. This CDR3 is built from 15 residues. Looked up from germline, CDR1 is SNHLY and CDR2 is FYNNEI. The CDR3 sequence: CASSSKEEVSETQYF. The CDR3 DNA is TGTGCCAGCAGCTCAAAGGAGGAGGTCTCGGAGACCCAGTACTTC.